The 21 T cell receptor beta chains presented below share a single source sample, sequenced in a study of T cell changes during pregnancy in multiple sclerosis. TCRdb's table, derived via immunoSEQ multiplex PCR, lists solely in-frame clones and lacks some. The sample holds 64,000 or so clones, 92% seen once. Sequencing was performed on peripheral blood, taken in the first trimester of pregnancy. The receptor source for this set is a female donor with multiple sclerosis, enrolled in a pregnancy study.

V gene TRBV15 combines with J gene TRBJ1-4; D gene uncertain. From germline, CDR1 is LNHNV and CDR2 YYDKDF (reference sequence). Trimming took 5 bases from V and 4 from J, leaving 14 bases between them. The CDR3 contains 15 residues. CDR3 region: CATSGYSGLNEKLFF. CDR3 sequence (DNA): TGTGCCACCAGCGGATATTCAGGCCTTAATGAAAAACTGTTTTTT.

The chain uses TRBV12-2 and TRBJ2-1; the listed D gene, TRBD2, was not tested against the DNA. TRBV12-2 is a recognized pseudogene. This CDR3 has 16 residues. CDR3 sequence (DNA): TGTGCAAGTCGCTTATATCGGAGTTCAACGAGCAATGAGCAGTTCTTC. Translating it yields CASRLYRSSTSNEQFF.

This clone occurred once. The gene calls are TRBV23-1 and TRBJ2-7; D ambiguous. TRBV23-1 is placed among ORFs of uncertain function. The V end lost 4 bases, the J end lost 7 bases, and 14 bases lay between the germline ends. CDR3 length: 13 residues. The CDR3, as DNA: TGCGCCAGCAGTCCAAATCCCTCGAGGGAGCAGTACTTC. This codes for CASSPNPSREQYF.

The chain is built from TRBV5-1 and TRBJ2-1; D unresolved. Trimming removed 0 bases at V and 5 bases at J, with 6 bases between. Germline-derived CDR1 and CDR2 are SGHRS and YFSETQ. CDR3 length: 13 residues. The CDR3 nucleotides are TGCGCCAGCAGCTTGGCGCAGAACAATGAGCAGTTCTTC. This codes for CASSLAQNNEQFF.

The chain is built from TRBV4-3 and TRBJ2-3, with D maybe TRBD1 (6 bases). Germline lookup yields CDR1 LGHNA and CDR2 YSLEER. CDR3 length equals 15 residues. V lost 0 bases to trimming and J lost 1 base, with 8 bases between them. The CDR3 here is CASSQDPGGTDTQYF. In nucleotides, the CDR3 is TGCGCCAGCAGCCAAGACCCAGGGGGCACAGATACGCAGTATTTT.

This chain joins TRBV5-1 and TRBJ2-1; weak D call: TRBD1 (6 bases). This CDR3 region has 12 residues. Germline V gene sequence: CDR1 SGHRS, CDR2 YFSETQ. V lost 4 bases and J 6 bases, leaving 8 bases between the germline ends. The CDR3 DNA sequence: TGCGCCAGCAGCCCACAGGGCAATGAGCAGTTCTTC. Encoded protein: CASSPQGNEQFF.

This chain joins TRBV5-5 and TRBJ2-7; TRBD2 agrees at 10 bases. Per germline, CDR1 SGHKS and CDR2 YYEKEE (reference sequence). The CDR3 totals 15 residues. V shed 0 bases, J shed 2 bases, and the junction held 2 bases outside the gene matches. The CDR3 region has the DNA TGTGCCAGCAGCTTGGGGCTAGCGGGAGCCTACGAGCAGTACTTC. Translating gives CASSLGLAGAYEQYF.

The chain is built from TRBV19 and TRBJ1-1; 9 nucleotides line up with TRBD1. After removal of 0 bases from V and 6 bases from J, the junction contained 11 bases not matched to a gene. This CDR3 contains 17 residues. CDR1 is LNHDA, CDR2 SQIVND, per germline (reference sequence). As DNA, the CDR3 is TGTGCCAGTAGTATAGATCTACGACAGGGGGTAGGCTCTGAAGCTTTCTTT. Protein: CASSIDLRQGVGSEAFF.

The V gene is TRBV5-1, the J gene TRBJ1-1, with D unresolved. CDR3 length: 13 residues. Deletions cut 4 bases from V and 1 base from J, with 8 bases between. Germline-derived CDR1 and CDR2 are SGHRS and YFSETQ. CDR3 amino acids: CASSLIENTEAFF. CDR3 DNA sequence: TGCGCCAGCAGCCTTATAGAGAACACTGAAGCTTTCTTT.

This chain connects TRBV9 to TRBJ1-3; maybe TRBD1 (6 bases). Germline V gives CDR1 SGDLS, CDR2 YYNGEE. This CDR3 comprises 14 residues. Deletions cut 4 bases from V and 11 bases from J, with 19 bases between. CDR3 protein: CASSPLTGAKSIYF. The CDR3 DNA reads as TGTGCCAGCAGCCCGTTGACAGGCGCAAAATCCATATATTTT.

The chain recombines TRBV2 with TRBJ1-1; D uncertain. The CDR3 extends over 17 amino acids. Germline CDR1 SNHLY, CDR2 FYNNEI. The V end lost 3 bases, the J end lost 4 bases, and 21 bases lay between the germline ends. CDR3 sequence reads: CASSDYRSLIEGTEAFF. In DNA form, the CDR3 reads TGTGCCAGCAGTGATTACAGATCACTAATCGAGGGCACTGAAGCTTTCTTT.

Written as DNA, the CDR3 is TGTGCCAGCAGTGAAAGGGAGGGGTTGGGAGGTGGCTACACCTTC. It encodes CASSEREGLGGGYTF. V and J are TRBV25-1 and TRBJ1-2, with D possibly TRBD1 on 5 matching bases. Trimming took off 2 bases at V and 7 bases at J, with 17 bases between the two ends. This CDR3 has 15 amino acids. Germline values: CDR1 MGHDK, CDR2 SYGVNS.

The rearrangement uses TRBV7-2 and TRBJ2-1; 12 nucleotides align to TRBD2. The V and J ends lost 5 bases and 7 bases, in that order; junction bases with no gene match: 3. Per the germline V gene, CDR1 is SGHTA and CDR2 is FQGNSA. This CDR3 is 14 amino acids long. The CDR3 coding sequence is TGTGCCAGCAGCCTCCTAGCGGGAGGGAATGAGCAGTTCTTC. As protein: CASSLLAGGNEQFF.

CDR3 amino acids: CASSRKDMPTLYGYTF. The DNA for the CDR3 is TGTGCCAGTAGTCGAAAGGACATGCCGACCCTCTATGGCTACACCTTC. V gene TRBV19 combines with J gene TRBJ1-2, with D perhaps matching TRBD1 (5 bases). Germline values: CDR1 LNHDA, CDR2 SQIVND (reference sequence). V was pared by 5 bases and J by 4 bases, with 20 bases between. The CDR3 loop spans 16 amino acids. Together with reference TRBV19 and TRBJ1-2, the CDR3 gives the full variable domain: DGGITQSPKYLFRKEGQNVTLSCEQNLNHDAMYWYRQDPGQGLRLIYYSQIVNDFQKGDIAEGYSVSREKKESFPLTVTSAQKNPTAFYLCASSRKDMPTLYGYTFGSGTRLTVV.

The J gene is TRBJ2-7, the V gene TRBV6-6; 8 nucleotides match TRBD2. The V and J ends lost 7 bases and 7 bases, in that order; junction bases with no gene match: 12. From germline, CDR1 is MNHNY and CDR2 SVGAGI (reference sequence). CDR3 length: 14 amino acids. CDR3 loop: CASIGSGAVWEQYF. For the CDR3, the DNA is TGTGCCAGCATCGGTAGCGGGGCCGTTTGGGAGCAGTACTTC.

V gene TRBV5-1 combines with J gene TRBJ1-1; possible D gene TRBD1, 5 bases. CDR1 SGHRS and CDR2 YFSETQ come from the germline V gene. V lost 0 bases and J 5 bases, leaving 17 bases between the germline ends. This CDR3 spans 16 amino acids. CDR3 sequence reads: CASSLAIGSGETEAFF. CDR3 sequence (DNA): TGCGCCAGCAGCTTGGCTATAGGTTCGGGGGAAACTGAAGCTTTCTTT.

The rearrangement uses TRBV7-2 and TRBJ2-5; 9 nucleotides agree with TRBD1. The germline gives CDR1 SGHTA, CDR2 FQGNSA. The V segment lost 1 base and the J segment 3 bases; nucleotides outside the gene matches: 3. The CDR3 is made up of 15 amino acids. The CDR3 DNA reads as TGTGCCAGCAGCTTAGACAGGGGGCGGGAAGAGACCCAGTACTTC. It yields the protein CASSLDRGREETQYF.

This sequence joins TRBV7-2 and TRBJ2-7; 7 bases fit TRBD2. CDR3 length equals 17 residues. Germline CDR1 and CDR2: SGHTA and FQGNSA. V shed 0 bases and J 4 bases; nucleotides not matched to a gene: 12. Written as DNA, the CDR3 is TGTGCCAGCAGCTTAGCGGCAACCGGGAGGACTCGATACGAGCAGTACTTC. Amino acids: CASSLAATGRTRYEQYF.

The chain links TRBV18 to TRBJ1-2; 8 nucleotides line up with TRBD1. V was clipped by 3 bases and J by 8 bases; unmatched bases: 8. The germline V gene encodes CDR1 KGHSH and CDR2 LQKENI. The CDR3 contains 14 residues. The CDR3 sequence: CASSPLDREAGYTF. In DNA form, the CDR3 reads TGTGCCAGCTCACCCTTGGACAGGGAGGCGGGCTACACCTTC.

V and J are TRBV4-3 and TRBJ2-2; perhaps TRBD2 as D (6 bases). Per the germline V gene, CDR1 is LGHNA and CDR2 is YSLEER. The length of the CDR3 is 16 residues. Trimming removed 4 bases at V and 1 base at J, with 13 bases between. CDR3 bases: TGCGCCAGCAGCCTTCATACTAGCCTGAACACCGGGGAGCTGTTTTTT. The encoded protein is CASSLHTSLNTGELFF.

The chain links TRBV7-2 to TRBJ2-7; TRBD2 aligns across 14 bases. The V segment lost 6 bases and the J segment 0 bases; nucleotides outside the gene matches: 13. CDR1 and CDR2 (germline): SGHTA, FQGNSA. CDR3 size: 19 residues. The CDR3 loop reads CASRGPPGLAGETSYEQYF. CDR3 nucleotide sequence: TGTGCCAGCAGAGGGCCACCGGGACTAGCGGGGGAGACCTCCTACGAGCAGTACTTC.